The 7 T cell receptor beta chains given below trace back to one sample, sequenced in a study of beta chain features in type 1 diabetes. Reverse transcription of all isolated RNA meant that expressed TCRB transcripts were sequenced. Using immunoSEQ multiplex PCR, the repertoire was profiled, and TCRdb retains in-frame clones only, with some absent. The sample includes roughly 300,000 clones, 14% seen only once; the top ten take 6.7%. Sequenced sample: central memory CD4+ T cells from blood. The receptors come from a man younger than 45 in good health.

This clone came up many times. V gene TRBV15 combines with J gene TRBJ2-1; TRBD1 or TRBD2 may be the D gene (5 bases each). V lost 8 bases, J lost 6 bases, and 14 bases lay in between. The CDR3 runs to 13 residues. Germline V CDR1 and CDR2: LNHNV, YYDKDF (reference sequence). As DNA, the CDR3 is TGTGCCACCTCACTGCAGGGAGCCAATGAGCAGTTCTTC. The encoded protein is CATSLQGANEQFF.

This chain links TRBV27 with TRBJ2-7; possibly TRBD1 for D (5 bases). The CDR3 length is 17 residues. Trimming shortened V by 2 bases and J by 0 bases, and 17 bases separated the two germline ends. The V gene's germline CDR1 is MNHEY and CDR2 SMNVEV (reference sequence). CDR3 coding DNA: TGTGCCAGCAGTTTAACGTCCCAGGGCCGTAGCTCCTACGAGCAGTACGTC. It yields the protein CASSLTSQGRSSYEQYV.

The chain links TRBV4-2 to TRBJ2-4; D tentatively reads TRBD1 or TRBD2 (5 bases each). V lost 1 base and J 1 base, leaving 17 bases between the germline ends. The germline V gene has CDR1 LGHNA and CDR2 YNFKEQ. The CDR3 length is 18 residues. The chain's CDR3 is CASSQVLRGSGAKNIQYF. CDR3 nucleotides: TGTGCCAGCAGCCAAGTACTACGGGGCTCGGGGGCCAAAAACATTCAGTACTTC.

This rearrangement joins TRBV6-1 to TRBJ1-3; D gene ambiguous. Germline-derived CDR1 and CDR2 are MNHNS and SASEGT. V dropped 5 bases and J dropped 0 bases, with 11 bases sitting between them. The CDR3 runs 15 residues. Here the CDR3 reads CASSSAGISGNTIYF. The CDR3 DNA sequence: TGTGCCAGCAGTTCCGCCGGGATCTCTGGAAACACCATATATTTT.

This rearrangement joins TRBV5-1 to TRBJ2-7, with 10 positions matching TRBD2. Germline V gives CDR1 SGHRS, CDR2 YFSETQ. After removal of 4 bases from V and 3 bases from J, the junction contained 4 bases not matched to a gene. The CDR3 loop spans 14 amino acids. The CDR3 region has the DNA TGCGCCAGCAGCCGGACTAGCGGAAACTACGAGCAGTACGTC. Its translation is CASSRTSGNYEQYV.

In DNA, the CDR3 is TGTGCCAGCGGTCGGGGACGGAAACGGGACTCTCGCTCCTACAATGAGCAGTTCTTC. Translating it yields CASGRGRKRDSRSYNEQFF. The chain joins TRBV11-3 to TRBJ2-1, with TRBD2 as a possible D gene (6 bases). The CDR3 is 19 residues long. The germline V and J ends were trimmed by 8 bases and 0 bases, with 26 bases remaining between them. CDR1 SGHNT and CDR2 YENEEA come from the germline V gene.

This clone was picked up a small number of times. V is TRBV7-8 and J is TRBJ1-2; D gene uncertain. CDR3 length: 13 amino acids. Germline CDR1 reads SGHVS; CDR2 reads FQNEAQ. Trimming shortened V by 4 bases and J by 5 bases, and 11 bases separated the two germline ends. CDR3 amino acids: CASSSGYLYGYTF. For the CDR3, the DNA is TGTGCCAGCAGCTCCGGGTACCTATATGGCTACACCTTC.